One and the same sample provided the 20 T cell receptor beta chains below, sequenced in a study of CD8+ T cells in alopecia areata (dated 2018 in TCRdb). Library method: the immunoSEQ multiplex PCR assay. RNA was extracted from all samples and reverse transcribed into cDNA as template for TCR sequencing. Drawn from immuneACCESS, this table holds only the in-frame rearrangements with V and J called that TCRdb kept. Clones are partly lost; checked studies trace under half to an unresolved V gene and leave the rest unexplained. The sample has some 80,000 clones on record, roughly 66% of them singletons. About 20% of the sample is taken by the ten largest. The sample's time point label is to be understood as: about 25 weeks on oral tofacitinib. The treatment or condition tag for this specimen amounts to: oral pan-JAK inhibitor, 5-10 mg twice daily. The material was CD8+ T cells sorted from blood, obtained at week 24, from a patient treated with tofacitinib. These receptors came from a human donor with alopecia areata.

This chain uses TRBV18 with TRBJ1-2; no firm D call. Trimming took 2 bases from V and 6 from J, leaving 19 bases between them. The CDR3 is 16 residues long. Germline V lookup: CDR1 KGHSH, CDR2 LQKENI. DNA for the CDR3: TGTGCCAGCTCACCAGCCCCGTATCCCACCTTGGATGGCTACACCTTC. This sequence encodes CASSPAPYPTLDGYTF.

CDR3 protein: CASSQELAGLPDTQYF. CDR3 nucleotides: TGCGCCAGCAGCCAAGAGCTAGCGGGATTACCAGATACGCAGTATTTT. This chain joins TRBV4-3 and TRBJ2-3, with 9 bases matching TRBD2. The CDR3 runs to 16 residues. The J segment lost 4 bases and the V segment lost 0 bases, leaving 5 bases of the junction unmatched. Germline V gives CDR1 LGHNA, CDR2 YSLEER.

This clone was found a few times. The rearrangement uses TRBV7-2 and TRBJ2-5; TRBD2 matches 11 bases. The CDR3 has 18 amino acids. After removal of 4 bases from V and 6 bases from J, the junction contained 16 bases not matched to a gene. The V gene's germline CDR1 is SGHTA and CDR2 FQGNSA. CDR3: CASSWNSGRATVWKTQYF. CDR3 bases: TGTGCCAGCAGCTGGAATAGCGGGAGGGCCACGGTGTGGAAGACCCAGTACTTC.

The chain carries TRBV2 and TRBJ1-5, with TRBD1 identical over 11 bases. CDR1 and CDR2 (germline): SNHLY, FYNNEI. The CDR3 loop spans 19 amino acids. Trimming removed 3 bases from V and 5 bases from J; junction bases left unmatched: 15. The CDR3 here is CASSDRTGGFVPLHQPQHF. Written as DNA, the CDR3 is TGTGCCAGCAGTGACCGGACAGGGGGCTTTGTTCCCCTCCATCAGCCCCAGCATTTT.

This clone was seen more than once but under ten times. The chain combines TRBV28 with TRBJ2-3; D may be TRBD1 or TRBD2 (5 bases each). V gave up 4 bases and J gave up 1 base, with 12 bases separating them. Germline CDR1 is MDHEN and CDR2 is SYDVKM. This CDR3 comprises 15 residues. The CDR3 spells CASSSGDLRTDTQYF. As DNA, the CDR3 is TGTGCCAGCAGTTCTGGGGACCTTCGCACAGATACGCAGTATTTT. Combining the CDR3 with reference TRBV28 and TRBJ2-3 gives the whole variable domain DVKVTQSSRYLVKRTGEKVFLECVQDMDHENMFWYRQDPGLGLRLIYFSYDVKMKEKGDIPEGYSVSREKKERFSLILESASTNQTSMYLCASSSGDLRTDTQYFGPGTRLTVL.

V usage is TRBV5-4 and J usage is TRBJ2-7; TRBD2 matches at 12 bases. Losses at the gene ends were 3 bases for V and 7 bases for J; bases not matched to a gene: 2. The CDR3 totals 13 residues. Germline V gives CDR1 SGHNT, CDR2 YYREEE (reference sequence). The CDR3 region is CASSYGLAGEQYF. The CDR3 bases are TGTGCCAGCAGCTACGGACTAGCGGGAGAGCAGTACTTC.

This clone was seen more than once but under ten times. CDR3 region: CASSLSQGPSYEQYF. As DNA, the CDR3 is TGTGCCAGCAGCTTGTCTCAGGGGCCATCCTACGAGCAGTACTTC. V gene TRBV7-7 combines with J gene TRBJ2-7; tentatively, D is TRBD1 (6 bases). Trimming removed 3 bases from V and 1 base from J, with 13 bases in between. The CDR3 length is 15 residues. CDR1 is SSHAT, CDR2 FNYEAQ, per germline (reference sequence).

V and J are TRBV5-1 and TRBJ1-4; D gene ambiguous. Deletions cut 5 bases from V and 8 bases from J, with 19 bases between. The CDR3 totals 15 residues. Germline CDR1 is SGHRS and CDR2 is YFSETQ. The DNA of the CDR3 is TGCGCCAGCAGTCCGCTAAGTGTGGGAGGAGAAAAACTGTTTTTT. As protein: CASSPLSVGGEKLFF.

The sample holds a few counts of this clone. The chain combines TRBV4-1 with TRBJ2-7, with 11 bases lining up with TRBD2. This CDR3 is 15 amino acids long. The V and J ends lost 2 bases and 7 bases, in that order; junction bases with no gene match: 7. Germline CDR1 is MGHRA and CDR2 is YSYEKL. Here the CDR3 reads CASSQTVAGGNEQYF. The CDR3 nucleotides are TGCGCCAGCAGCCAAACCGTAGCGGGAGGGAATGAGCAGTACTTC.

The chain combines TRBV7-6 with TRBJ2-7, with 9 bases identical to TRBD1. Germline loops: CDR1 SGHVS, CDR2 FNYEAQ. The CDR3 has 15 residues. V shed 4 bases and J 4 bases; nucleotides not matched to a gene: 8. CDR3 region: CASSSTGGSEYEQYF. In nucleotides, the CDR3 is TGTGCCAGCAGCTCCACAGGGGGCTCGGAGTACGAGCAGTACTTC.

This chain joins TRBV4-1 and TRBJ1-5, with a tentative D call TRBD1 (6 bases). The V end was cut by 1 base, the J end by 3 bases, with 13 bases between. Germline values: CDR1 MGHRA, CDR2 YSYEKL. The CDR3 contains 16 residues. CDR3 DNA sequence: TGCGCCAGCAGCCAAGTACAGGGCCATCCCAATCAGCCCCAGCATTTT. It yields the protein CASSQVQGHPNQPQHF.

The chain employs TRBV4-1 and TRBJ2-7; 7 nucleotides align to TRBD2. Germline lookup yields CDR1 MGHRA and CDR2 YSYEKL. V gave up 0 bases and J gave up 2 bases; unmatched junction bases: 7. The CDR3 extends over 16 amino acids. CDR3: CASSQDGSGGAYEQYF. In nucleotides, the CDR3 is TGCGCCAGCAGCCAAGATGGATCGGGGGGTGCCTACGAGCAGTACTTC.

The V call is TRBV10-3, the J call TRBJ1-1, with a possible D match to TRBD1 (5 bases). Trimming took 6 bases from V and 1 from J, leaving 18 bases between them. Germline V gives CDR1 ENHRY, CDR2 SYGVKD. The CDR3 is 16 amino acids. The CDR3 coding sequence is TGTGCCATCAGGGACGGGGGGATTCGAGCGAACACTGAAGCTTTCTTT. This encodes CAIRDGGIRANTEAFF.

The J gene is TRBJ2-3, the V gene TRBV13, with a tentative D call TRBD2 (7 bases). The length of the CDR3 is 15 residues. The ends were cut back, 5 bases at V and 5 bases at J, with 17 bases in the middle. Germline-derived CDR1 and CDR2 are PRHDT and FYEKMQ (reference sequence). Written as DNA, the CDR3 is TGTGCCAGCAGCGTTAGGGGGGGCGCGGAAGATACGCAGTATTTT. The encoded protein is CASSVRGGAEDTQYF.

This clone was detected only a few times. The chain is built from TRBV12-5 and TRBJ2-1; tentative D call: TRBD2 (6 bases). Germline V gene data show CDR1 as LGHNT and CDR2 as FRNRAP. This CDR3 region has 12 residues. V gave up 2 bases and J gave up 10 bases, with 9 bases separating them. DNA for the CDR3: TGTGCTAGTGGTTTGATGGGAGGCGAGCAGTTCTTC. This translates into CASGLMGGEQFF.

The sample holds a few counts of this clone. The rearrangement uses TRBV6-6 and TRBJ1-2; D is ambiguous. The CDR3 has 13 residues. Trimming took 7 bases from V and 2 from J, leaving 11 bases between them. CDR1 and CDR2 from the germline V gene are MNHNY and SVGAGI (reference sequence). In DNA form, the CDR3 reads TGTGCCAGCATCACGTCGGGGAACTATGGCTACACCTTC. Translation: CASITSGNYGYTF.

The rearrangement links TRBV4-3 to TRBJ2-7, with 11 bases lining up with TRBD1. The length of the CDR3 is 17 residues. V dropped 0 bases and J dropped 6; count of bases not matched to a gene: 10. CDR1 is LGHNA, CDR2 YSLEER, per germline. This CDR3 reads CASSQDWTGGRIFEQYF. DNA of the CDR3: TGCGCCAGCAGCCAAGATTGGACAGGGGGCCGAATTTTCGAGCAGTACTTC.

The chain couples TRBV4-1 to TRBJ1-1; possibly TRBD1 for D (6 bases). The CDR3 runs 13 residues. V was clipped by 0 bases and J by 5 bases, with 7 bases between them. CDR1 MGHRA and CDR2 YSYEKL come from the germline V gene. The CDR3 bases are TGCGCCAGCAGCCAAGAAAGGGGGACTGAAGCTTTCTTT. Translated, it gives CASSQERGTEAFF.

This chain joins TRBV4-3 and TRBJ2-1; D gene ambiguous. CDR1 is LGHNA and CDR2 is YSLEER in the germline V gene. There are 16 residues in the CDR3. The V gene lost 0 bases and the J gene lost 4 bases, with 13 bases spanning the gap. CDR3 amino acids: CASSQDRSAIYNEQFF. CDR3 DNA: TGCGCCAGCAGCCAAGATCGTTCCGCGATTTACAATGAGCAGTTCTTC.

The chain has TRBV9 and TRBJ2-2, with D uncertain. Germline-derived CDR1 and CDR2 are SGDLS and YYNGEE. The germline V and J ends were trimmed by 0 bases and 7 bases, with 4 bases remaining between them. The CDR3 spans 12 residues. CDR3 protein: CASSVEIGELFF. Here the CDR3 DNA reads TGTGCCAGCAGCGTAGAAATCGGGGAGCTGTTTTTT.